Listed here are 8 T cell receptor beta chains from one sample, sequenced in a study of CD8+ T cells in alopecia areata. The sequencing template was cDNA reverse transcribed from extracted RNA. Sequenced by immunoSEQ multiplex PCR; TCRdb stores in-frame clones only, minus some. The sample includes 270,000 or so clones, none of them occurring once. Pooled cells of cutaneous lymph node origin were sorted on CD4, CD8alpha, NKG2D, NKG2ACE and other markers. Sequenced: CD4+ T cells sorted from a lymph node. Every receptor here comes from a C3H/HeJ mouse with alopecia areata. For this strain, the MHC haplotype corresponds to H2-k.

This clone came up a few times. The genes and germline here are from mouse. With the read ending 4 residues before the CDR3 end, the germline J gene is used to fill in that end. The V and J genes are TRBV1 and TRBJ2-2, with 7 nucleotides matching TRBD1. This CDR3 spans 15 amino acids. Germline lookup yields CDR1 NSQYPW and CDR2 LRSPGD (reference sequence). The covered CDR3 bases are TGCACCTGCAGTGCAGATCTCCAGGGGGATGGG. Its translation: CTCSADLQGDG. In full, the CDR3 is CTCSADLQGDGQLYF. The full variable domain, with the rest looked up from reference TRBV1 and TRBJ2-2, is VTLLEQNPRWRLVPRGQAVNLRCILKNSQYPWMSWYQQDLQKQLQWLFTLRSPGDKEVKSLPGADYLATRVTDTELRLQVANMSQGRTLYCTCSADLQGDGQLYFGEGSKLTVL.

This clone was recorded a few times. Gene names and germline refer to mouse. The read stops 4 residues short of the end of the CDR3; the missing end is completed from the germline J gene. The chain uses TRBV14 and TRBJ2-5; 7 nucleotides line up with TRBD1. Germline V gives CDR1 SGHDT, CDR2 FRDEAV. This CDR3 region has 13 residues. The CDR3 bases that were read are TGTGCCAGCAGTCTACAGGGGAGAGAC. Translation: CASSLQGRD. The whole CDR3 protein reads CASSLQGRDTQYF.

The table lists this clone with a few counts. Genes and germline are mouse. Other nucleotide sequences from this sample produce the same CDR3. CDR3 DNA, as far as it was read: TGTGCCAGCAGCGTCGACAGGGAT. This sequence encodes CASSVDRD. The entire CDR3 is CASSVDRDEQYF. The chain has TRBV19 and TRBJ2-7, with TRBD1 matching over 7 bases. The read gets to within 4 residues of the CDR3 end, and the germline J gene fills in the rest. There are 12 residues in the CDR3. Germline CDR1 reads FNHDT; CDR2 reads SITEND (reference sequence).

Points on this clone: These gene names are mouse names. The DNA ends 4 residues before the CDR3 does, and the rest of the CDR3 is filled in from the germline J gene. This chain links TRBV19 with TRBJ2-5; tentatively, D is TRBD2 (6 bases). Germline V CDR1 and CDR2: FNHDT, SITEND (reference sequence). With 0 bases removed from V and 3 bases from J, the gap between germline ends came to 14 bases. The CDR3 has 16 residues. The CDR3 spells CASSIDSGGSQDTQYF. The part of the CDR3 DNA that was read is TGTGCCAGCAGTATAGACTCGGGGGGATCACAAGAC.

In regard to this clone: The genes are named according to mouse. The CDR3 is cut off 4 residues early in the read; its end comes from the germline J gene. The identical CDR3 is also encoded by other nucleotide sequences in the sample. The gene calls are TRBV1 and TRBJ1-1; a possible D gene is TRBD1 (6 bases). Germline V gene sequence: CDR1 NSQYPW, CDR2 LRSPGD (reference sequence). V lost 1 base and J lost 1, with 7 bases in between. This CDR3 comprises 14 residues. This CDR3 reads CTCSAGTENTEVFF. The sequenced CDR3 bases are TGCACCTGCAGTGCAGGGACAGAAAACACA.

About this clone itself: Gene names are the mouse ones. The CDR3 end lies 4 residues beyond the end of the read and is filled in from the germline J gene. This chain connects TRBV19 to TRBJ2-7; 8 nucleotides line up with TRBD2. The length of the CDR3 is 13 residues. CDR1 and CDR2 from the germline V gene are FNHDT and SITEND (reference sequence). CDR3 loop: CASSTGGRNEQYF. The DNA read from the CDR3 is TGTGCCAGCAGTACTGGGGGGCGTAAT.

This clone was counted a few times. Genes and germline are mouse. The sequenced CDR3 bases are TGCACCTGCAGTGGACTGGGGGGTGGGGAC. Translation gives CTCSGLGGGD. The whole CDR3 reads CTCSGLGGGDTQYF. The chain employs TRBV1 and TRBJ2-5; 10 positions match TRBD2. The read ends 4 residues shy of where the CDR3 ends; the end is completed using the germline J gene. The CDR3 is made up of 14 amino acids. The germline gives CDR1 NSQYPW, CDR2 LRSPGD (reference sequence).

This clone was counted a few times. Gene and germline names: mouse. With the read ending 4 residues before the CDR3 end, the germline J gene is used to fill in that end. This same CDR3 is encoded by further DNA sequences in the sample. This chain uses TRBV1 with TRBJ2-2, with D uncertain. The CDR3 is made up of 15 amino acids. V dropped 0 bases and J dropped 0 bases, with 5 bases sitting between them. From germline, CDR1 is NSQYPW and CDR2 LRSPGD (reference sequence). The DNA read from the CDR3 is TGCACCTGCAGTGCAGACAGCTCAAACACCGGG. Protein sequence: CTCSADSSNTG. The entire CDR3 is CTCSADSSNTGQLYF.